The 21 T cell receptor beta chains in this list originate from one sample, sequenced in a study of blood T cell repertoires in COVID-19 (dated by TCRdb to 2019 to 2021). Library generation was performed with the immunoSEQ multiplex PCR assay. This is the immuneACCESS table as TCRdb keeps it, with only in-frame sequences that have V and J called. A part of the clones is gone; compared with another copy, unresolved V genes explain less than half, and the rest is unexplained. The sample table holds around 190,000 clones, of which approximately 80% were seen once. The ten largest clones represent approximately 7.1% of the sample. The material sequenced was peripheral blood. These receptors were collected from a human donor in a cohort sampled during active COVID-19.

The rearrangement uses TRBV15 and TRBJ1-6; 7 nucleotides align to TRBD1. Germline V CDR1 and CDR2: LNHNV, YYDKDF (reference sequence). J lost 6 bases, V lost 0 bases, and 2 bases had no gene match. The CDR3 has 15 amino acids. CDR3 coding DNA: TGTGCCACCAGCAGAGAGGGACAGACTAATTCACCCCTCCACTTT. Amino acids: CATSREGQTNSPLHF.

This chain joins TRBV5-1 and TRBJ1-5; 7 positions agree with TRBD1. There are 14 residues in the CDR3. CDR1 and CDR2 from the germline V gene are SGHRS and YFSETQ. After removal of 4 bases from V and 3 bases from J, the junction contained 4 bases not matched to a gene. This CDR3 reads CASSPTGDNQPQHF. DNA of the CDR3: TGCGCCAGCAGCCCCACAGGGGACAATCAGCCCCAGCATTTT.

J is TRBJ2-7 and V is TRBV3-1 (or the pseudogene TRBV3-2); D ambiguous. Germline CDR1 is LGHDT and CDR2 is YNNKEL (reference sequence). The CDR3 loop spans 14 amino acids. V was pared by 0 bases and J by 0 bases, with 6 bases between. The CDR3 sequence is CASSQEVSSYEQYF. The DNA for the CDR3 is TGTGCCAGCAGCCAAGAGGTTAGCTCCTACGAGCAGTACTTC.

The CDR3: CASSETGSNEQYF. DNA for the CDR3: TGTGCCAGCAGTGAAACAGGGAGCAACGAGCAGTACTTC. The chain uses TRBV6-1 and TRBJ2-7; a weak D match, TRBD1 (6 bases). The CDR3 has 13 residues. From germline, CDR1 is MNHNS and CDR2 SASEGT. The V end was cut by 2 bases, the J end by 5 bases, with 10 bases between.

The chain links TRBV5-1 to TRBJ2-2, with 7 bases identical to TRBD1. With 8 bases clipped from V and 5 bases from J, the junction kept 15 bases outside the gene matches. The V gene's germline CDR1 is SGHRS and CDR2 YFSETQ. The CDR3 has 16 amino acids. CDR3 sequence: CASRPGQNLETGELFF. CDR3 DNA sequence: TGCGCCAGTCGCCCGGGACAGAATTTGGAGACCGGGGAGCTGTTTTTT.

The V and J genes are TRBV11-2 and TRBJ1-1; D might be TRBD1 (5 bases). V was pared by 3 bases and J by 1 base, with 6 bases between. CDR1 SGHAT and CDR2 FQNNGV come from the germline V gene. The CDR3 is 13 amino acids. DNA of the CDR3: TGTGCCAGCAGCTTCACAGGGAACACTGAAGCTTTCTTT. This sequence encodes CASSFTGNTEAFF.

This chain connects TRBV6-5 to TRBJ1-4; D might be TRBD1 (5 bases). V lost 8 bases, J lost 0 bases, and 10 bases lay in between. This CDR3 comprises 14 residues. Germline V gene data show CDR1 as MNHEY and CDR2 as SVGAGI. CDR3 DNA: TGTGCCAGCCACAAACAGGCAACTAATGAAAAACTGTTTTTT. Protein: CASHKQATNEKLFF.

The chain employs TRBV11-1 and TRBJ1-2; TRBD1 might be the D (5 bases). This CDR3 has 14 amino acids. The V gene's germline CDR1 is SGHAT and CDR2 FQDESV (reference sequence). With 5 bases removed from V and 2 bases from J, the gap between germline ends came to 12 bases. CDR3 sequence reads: CASSGQGRNYGYTF. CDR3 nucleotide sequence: TGTGCCAGCAGCGGCCAGGGAAGAAACTATGGCTACACCTTC.

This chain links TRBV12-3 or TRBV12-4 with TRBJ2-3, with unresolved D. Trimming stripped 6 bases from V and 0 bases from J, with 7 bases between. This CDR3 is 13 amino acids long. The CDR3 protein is CASRASSTDTQYF. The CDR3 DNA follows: TGTGCCAGCAGAGCCTCTAGCACAGATACGCAGTATTTT.

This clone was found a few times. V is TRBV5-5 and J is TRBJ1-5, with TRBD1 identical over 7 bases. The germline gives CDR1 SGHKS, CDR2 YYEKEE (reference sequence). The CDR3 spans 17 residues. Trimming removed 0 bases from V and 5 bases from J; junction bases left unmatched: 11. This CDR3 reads CASSLGSRGRRDQPQHF. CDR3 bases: TGTGCCAGCAGCTTGGGGTCAAGGGGGCGAAGGGATCAGCCCCAGCATTTT.

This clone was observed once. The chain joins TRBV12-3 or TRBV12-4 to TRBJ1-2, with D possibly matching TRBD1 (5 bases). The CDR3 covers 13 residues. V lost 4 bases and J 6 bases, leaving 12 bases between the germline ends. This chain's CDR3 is CASSWTPRDGYTF. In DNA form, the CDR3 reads TGTGCCAGCAGTTGGACCCCCAGGGATGGCTACACCTTC.

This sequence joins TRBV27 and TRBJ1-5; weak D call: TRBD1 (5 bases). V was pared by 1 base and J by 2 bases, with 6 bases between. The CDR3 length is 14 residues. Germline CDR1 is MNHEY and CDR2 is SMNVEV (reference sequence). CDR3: CASSLWGGNQPQHF. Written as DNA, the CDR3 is TGTGCCAGCAGTTTATGGGGGGGCAATCAGCCCCAGCATTTT.

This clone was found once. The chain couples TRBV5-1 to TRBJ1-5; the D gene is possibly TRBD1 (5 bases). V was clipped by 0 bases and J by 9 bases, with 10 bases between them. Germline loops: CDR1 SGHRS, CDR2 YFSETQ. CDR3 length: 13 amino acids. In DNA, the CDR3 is TGCGCCAGCAGCTTGGAATTAAGGGGGCCCCAGCATTTT. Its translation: CASSLELRGPQHF. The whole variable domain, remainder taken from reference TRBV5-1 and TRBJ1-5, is KAGVTQTPRYLIKTRGQQVTLSCSPISGHRSVSWYQQTPGQGLQFLFEYFSETQRNKGNFPGRFSGRQFSNSRSEMNVSTLELGDSALYLCASSLELRGPQHFGDGTRLSIL.

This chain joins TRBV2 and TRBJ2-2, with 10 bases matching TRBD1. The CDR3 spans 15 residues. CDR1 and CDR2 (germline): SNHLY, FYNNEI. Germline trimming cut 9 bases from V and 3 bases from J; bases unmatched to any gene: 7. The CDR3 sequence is CASSGQGSYTGELFF. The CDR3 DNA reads TGTGCCAGTTCGGGACAGGGGAGTTACACCGGGGAGCTGTTTTTT.

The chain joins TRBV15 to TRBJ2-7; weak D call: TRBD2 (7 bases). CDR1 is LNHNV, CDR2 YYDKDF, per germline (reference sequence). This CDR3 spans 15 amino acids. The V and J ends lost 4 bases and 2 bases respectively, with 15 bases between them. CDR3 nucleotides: TGTGCCACCAGCAAAAACGGGGGGCCCGCCTACGAGCAGTACTTC. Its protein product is CATSKNGGPAYEQYF. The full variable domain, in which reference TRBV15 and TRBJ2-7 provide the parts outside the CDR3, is DAMVIQNPRYQVTQFGKPVTLSCSQTLNHNVMYWYQQKSSQAPKLLFHYYDKDFNNEADTPDNFQSRRPNTSFCFLDIRSPGLGDTAMYLCATSKNGGPAYEQYFGPGTRLTVT.

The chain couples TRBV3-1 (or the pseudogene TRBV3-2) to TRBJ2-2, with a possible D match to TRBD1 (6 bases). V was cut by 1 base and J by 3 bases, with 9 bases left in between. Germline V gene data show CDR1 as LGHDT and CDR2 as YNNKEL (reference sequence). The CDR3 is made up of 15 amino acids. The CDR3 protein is CASSQVPGDTGELFF. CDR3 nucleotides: TGTGCCAGCAGCCAAGTCCCAGGGGACACCGGGGAGCTGTTTTTT.

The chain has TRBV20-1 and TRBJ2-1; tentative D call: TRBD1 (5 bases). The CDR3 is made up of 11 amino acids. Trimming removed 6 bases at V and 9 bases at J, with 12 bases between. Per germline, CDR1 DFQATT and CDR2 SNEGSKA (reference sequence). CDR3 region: CSARRQREQFF. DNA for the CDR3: TGCAGTGCCAGACGACAGCGTGAGCAGTTCTTC.

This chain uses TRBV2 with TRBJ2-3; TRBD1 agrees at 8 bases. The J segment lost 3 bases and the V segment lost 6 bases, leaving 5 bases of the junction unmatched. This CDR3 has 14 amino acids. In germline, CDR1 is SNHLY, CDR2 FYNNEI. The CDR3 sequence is CASRTGALTDTQYF. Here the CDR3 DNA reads TGTGCCAGCAGGACAGGGGCTTTGACAGATACGCAGTATTTT.

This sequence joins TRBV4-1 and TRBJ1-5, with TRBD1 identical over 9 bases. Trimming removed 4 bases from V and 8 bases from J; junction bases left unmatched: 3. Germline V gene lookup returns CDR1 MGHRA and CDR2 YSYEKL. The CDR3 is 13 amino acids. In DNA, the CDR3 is TGCGCCAGCAGCCCCGGACAGGGGAAGCCCCAGCATTTT. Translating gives CASSPGQGKPQHF.

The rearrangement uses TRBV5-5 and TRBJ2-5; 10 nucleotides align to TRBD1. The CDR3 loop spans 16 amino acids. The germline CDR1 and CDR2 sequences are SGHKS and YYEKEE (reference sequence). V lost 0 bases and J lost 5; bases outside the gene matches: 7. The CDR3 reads CASSLDATGGRETQYF. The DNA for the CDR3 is TGTGCCAGCAGCTTGGACGCGACAGGGGGCAGGGAGACCCAGTACTTC.

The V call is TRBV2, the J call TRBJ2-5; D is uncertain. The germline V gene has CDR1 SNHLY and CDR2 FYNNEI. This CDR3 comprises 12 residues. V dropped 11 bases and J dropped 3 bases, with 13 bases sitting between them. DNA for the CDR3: TGTGCCGATATGGGCATAGAAGAGACCCAGTACTTC. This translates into CADMGIEETQYF.